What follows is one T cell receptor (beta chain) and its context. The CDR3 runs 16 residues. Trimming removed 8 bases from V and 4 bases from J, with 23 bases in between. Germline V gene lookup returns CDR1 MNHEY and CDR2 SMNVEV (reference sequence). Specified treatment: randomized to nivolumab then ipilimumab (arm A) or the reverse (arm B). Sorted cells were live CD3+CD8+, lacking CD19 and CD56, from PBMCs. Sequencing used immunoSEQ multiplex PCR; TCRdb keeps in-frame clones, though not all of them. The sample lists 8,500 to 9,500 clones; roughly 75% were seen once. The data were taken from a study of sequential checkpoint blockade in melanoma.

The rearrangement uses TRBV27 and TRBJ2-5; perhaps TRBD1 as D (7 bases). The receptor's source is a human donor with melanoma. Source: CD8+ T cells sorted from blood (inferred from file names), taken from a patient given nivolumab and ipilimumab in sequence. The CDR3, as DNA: TGTGCCAGCGGTCCTTTAAGGGCAGGGGGGCGAGAGACCCAGTACTTC. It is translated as CASGPLRAGGRETQYF.